The 28 T cell receptor beta chains listed next were all sequenced from one sample in a study of cytomegalovirus exposure and HLA in healthy donors. The PCR employed 60 Vbeta primers together with 13 Jbeta primers. Here immunoSEQ multiplex PCR was the method, and the copy in TCRdb shows in-frame clones only, minus some. The repertoire has some 100,000 clones, over 60% of them found once; the top ten carry approximately 4.1%. Sequencing was performed on PBMCs. The receptors were gathered from a female donor in good health and CMV-seropositive.

Concerning this clone: No DNA is shown, since the ends of the CDR3 on it are uncertain; the CDR3 is the one TCRdb lists. The chain carries TRBV21-1 and TRBJ1-2; TRBD1, the table's D call, lacks a check against the DNA. TRBV21-1 is a pseudogene. The CDR3 length is 17 residues, termini included. The CDR3 region is CACVGQGAQALGLGYTF.

The J gene is TRBJ1-1, the V gene TRBV10-1, with a weak D call TRBD1 (6 bases). V gave up 2 bases and J gave up 4 bases, with 11 bases separating them. This CDR3 is 14 amino acids long. Germline-derived CDR1 and CDR2 are WNHNN and SYGVQD (reference sequence). The CDR3 bases are TGCGCCAGCAGTGAGAGGAGACAGGTCACTGAAGCTTTCTTT. Translating it yields CASSERRQVTEAFF.

The chain employs TRBV7-2 and TRBJ2-5, with D perhaps TRBD1 or TRBD2 (5 bases each). The better agreement between TRBJ2-7 and the DNA end casts doubt on the J call. Germline lookup yields CDR1 SGHTA and CDR2 FQGNSA. The CDR3 is made up of 13 amino acids. The CDR3: CASSTGGGYEQYF. CDR3 DNA: TGTGCCAGCAGCACCGGTGGGGGCTACGAGCAGTACTTC.

This clone was recorded a few times. This chain links TRBV27 with TRBJ2-5; no clear D gene. Trimming left V 5 bases short and J 0 bases short, with 13 bases between. This CDR3 is built from 15 residues. Germline values: CDR1 MNHEY, CDR2 SMNVEV (reference sequence). CDR3 DNA sequence: TGTGCCAGCAGTCCAGGTCTAATGTACCAAGAGACCCAGTACTTC. This encodes CASSPGLMYQETQYF.

The J gene is TRBJ2-1, the V gene TRBV2; TRBD1 matches 10 bases. The CDR3 runs to 15 residues. Germline V gene data show CDR1 as SNHLY and CDR2 as FYNNEI. With 6 bases clipped from V and 3 bases from J, the junction kept 5 bases outside the gene matches. DNA for the CDR3: TGTGCCAGCAGGGGGACAGGGGTGCGCTACAATGAGCAGTTCTTC. It yields the protein CASRGTGVRYNEQFF.

This sequence joins TRBV10-3 and TRBJ2-1; TRBD2 matches at 7 bases. The CDR3 runs 15 residues. With 4 bases clipped from V and 5 bases from J, the junction kept 8 bases outside the gene matches. Germline loops: CDR1 ENHRY, CDR2 SYGVKD. CDR3 region: CAISGRLAANNEQFF. For the CDR3, the DNA is TGTGCCATCAGTGGGAGGCTAGCGGCTAACAATGAGCAGTTCTTC.

This chain joins TRBV4-1 and TRBJ1-5, with D possibly matching TRBD1 (6 bases). V shed 0 bases and J shed 4 bases, with 13 bases lying between them. Germline values: CDR1 MGHRA, CDR2 YSYEKL. This CDR3 spans 16 amino acids. This chain's CDR3 is CASSQDRDITNQPQHF. Written as DNA, the CDR3 is TGCGCCAGCAGCCAAGATCGGGACATAACTAATCAGCCCCAGCATTTT.

In its sample, this clone was seen a few times. This chain joins TRBV5-1 and TRBJ2-5, with no clear D. The length of the CDR3 is 11 residues. Trimming left V 4 bases short and J 3 bases short, with 4 bases between. The germline V gene encodes CDR1 SGHRS and CDR2 YFSETQ. The CDR3, as DNA: TGCGCCAGCAGCCTTAAAGAGACCCAGTACTTC. It translates to CASSLKETQYF. Drawing the rest from reference TRBV5-1 and TRBJ2-5, the complete variable domain is KAGVTQTPRYLIKTRGQQVTLSCSPISGHRSVSWYQQTPGQGLQFLFEYFSETQRNKGNFPGRFSGRQFSNSRSEMNVSTLELGDSALYLCASSLKETQYFGPGTRLLVL.

This clone was observed a handful of times. This rearrangement joins TRBV7-2 to TRBJ2-7, with 7 bases matching TRBD1. Germline lookup yields CDR1 SGHTA and CDR2 FQGNSA. V lost 1 base and J lost 3; bases outside the gene matches: 6. CDR3 length equals 15 residues. In DNA, the CDR3 is TGTGCCAGCAGCTTAGAAAAGGGGGCGAACTACGAGCAGTACTTC. Protein product: CASSLEKGANYEQYF.

The chain is built from TRBV6-1 and TRBJ1-1; 9 bases match TRBD1. J was trimmed by 7 bases and V by 6 bases; bases with no gene match: 9. CDR3 length: 14 amino acids. The V gene's germline CDR1 is MNHNS and CDR2 SASEGT. CDR3 region: CASSPGQGYGEAFF. CDR3 in DNA: TGTGCCAGCAGCCCGGGACAGGGTTACGGTGAAGCTTTCTTT.

The chain joins TRBV27 to TRBJ2-6; tentative D call: TRBD2 (6 bases). V dropped 7 bases and J dropped 0 bases, with 16 bases sitting between them. Looked up from germline, CDR1 is MNHEY and CDR2 is SMNVEV (reference sequence). The CDR3 totals 17 residues. CDR3 in DNA: TGTGCCAGCACCCGGGACTGGGGTCCCTCTGGGGCCAACGTCCTGACTTTC. Amino acids: CASTRDWGPSGANVLTF.

The chain uses TRBV4-3 and TRBJ2-3; D is possibly TRBD1 (5 bases). The CDR3 is 17 amino acids. CDR1 and CDR2 from the germline V gene are LGHNA and YSLEER. Trimming left V 0 bases short and J 0 bases short, with 13 bases between. The DNA of the CDR3 is TGCGCCAGCAGCCAAGATAGGGGAAGGTCGAGCACAGATACGCAGTATTTT. The encoded protein is CASSQDRGRSSTDTQYF.

This rearrangement joins TRBV30 to TRBJ2-3; 9 bases map to TRBD2. The germline CDR1 and CDR2 sequences are GTSNPN and SVGIG (reference sequence). The V gene end was trimmed by 7 bases and the J gene end by 2 bases; junction bases not matched to a gene: 1. The CDR3 length is 12 residues. In nucleotides, the CDR3 is TGTGCCTTAGCGGGAGACACAGATACGCAGTATTTT. Protein: CALAGDTDTQYF.

The V call is TRBV7-2, the J call TRBJ2-2; a weak D match, TRBD1 (5 bases). Trimming stripped 2 bases from V and 5 bases from J, with 9 bases between. This CDR3 is 14 amino acids long. Germline values: CDR1 SGHTA, CDR2 FQGNSA. As DNA, the CDR3 is TGTGCCAGCAGCTTAAGGACAAAGACCGGGGAGCTGTTTTTT. Its translation is CASSLRTKTGELFF.

This clone is a singleton in its sample. The rearrangement links TRBV18 to TRBJ2-2; 8 bases agree with TRBD1. The germline gives CDR1 KGHSH, CDR2 LQKENI. There are 15 residues in the CDR3. V was pared by 6 bases and J by 6 bases, with 9 bases of the junction left unmatched. CDR3 region: CASSQSGGGSGELFF. The CDR3 DNA reads as TGTGCCAGCTCCCAGTCAGGGGGCGGTTCCGGGGAGCTGTTTTTT.

The V and J genes are TRBV11-2 and TRBJ1-6; 9 positions match TRBD1. The CDR3 sequence is 14 residues long. The germline V gene has CDR1 SGHAT and CDR2 FQNNGV. Unmatched junction bases numbered 6, after V lost 5 bases and J lost 10 bases. DNA for the CDR3: TGTGCCAGCAGCGTACAGGGGGCGAAATCACCCCTCCACTTT. Protein: CASSVQGAKSPLHF.

The J gene is TRBJ2-2, the V gene TRBV28, with D perhaps matching TRBD1 (6 bases). Per the germline V gene, CDR1 is MDHEN and CDR2 is SYDVKM. The ends were cut back, 1 base at V and 5 bases at J, with 11 bases in the middle. This CDR3 is 15 amino acids long. The CDR3 region is CASSLSDRRTGELFF. For the CDR3, the DNA is TGTGCCAGCAGTTTATCGGACAGACGTACCGGGGAGCTGTTTTTT.

This chain links TRBV10-1 with TRBJ2-2; 8 bases map to TRBD2. Germline V CDR1 and CDR2: WNHNN, SYGVQD (reference sequence). V was pared by 5 bases and J by 2 bases, with 1 base of the junction left unmatched. This CDR3 has 14 amino acids. This CDR3 reads CASSLAGNTGELFF. DNA of the CDR3: TGCGCCAGCAGTCTAGCGGGTAACACCGGGGAGCTGTTTTTT.

V is TRBV19 and J is TRBJ2-7, with 10 bases matching TRBD1. There are 15 residues in the CDR3. Germline-derived CDR1 and CDR2 are LNHDA and SQIVND (reference sequence). After removal of 3 bases from V and 2 bases from J, the junction contained 4 bases not matched to a gene. CDR3 residues: CASSMGTGDTYEQYF. As DNA, the CDR3 is TGTGCCAGTAGTATGGGGACAGGGGACACCTACGAGCAGTACTTC.

The chain is built from TRBV7-9 and TRBJ2-7; TRBD2 might be the D (5 bases). The germline gives CDR1 SEHNR, CDR2 FQNEAQ (reference sequence). With 6 bases removed from V and 6 bases from J, the gap between germline ends came to 24 bases. The CDR3 runs to 16 residues. The CDR3 sequence is CASSFVGETDGPEQYF. The CDR3 DNA follows: TGTGCCAGCAGTTTCGTCGGGGAGACCGACGGACCCGAGCAGTACTTC.

The chain links TRBV9 to TRBJ2-4; D is perhaps TRBD1 (6 bases). The CDR3 contains 17 residues. The germline V gene encodes CDR1 SGDLS and CDR2 YYNGEE. With 4 bases removed from V and 0 bases from J, the gap between germline ends came to 17 bases. The CDR3 DNA follows: TGTGCCAGCAGCACTCGGGACACCCTTTTAGCCAAAAACATTCAGTACTTC. Translating it yields CASSTRDTLLAKNIQYF. The full variable domain, completed using reference TRBV9 and TRBJ2-4, is DSGVTQTPKHLITATGQRVTLRCSPRSGDLSVYWYQQSLDQGLQFLIQYYNGEERAKGNILERFSAQQFPDLHSELNLSSLELGDSALYFCASSTRDTLLAKNIQYFGAGTRLSVL.

The sample holds one count of this clone. The rearrangement uses TRBV7-9 and TRBJ2-1; 9 nucleotides line up with TRBD2. Losses at the gene ends were 1 base for V and 4 bases for J; bases not matched to a gene: 5. Per germline, CDR1 SEHNR and CDR2 FQNEAQ (reference sequence). The CDR3 contains 16 residues. The CDR3 protein is CASSLVLRGGYNEQFF. The CDR3 DNA is TGTGCCAGCAGCTTAGTTCTGCGGGGGGGGTACAATGAGCAGTTCTTC.

The V and J genes are TRBV4-1 and TRBJ2-3; possible D gene TRBD2, 6 bases. The CDR3 sequence is 16 residues long. Germline V gives CDR1 MGHRA, CDR2 YSYEKL. V was clipped by 0 bases and J by 1 base, with 11 bases between them. The CDR3 DNA reads TGCGCCAGCAGCCAAGATCACCCGGGGGGCACAGATACGCAGTATTTT. Translation gives CASSQDHPGGTDTQYF.

The chain couples TRBV5-1 to TRBJ1-6; TRBD1 might be the D (6 bases). This CDR3 is 15 amino acids long. Deletions cut 4 bases from V and 6 bases from J, with 14 bases between. Germline V lookup: CDR1 SGHRS, CDR2 YFSETQ. The CDR3 nucleotides read TGCGCCAGCAGCCCGCTACAGGGTGGTAATTCACCCCTCCACTTT. This translates into CASSPLQGGNSPLHF.

A note on this clone: The junction does not match germline at one end; this may be a read error. The chain has TRBV7-9 and TRBJ1-2, with 8 bases fitting TRBD1. This CDR3 has 16 amino acids. Germline V gene lookup returns CDR1 SEHNR and CDR2 FQNEAQ (reference sequence). CDR3 nucleotide sequence: TGTTCCAGCAGCCTACGAGGACAGGGACTAAACTATGGCTACACCTTC. Encoded protein: CSSSLRGQGLNYGYTF.

CDR3 in amino acids: CASSPRTSNEQFF. In nucleotides, the CDR3 is TGTGCCAGCAGCCCAAGGACAAGCAATGAGCAGTTCTTC. The chain employs TRBV5-4 and TRBJ2-1; a possible D gene is TRBD1 (5 bases). Germline CDR1 is SGHNT and CDR2 is YYREEE (reference sequence). This CDR3 is built from 13 residues. Deletions cut 4 bases from V and 6 bases from J, with 11 bases between.

The chain is built from TRBV6-5 and TRBJ1-2; D gene unclear. Germline CDR1 and CDR2: MNHEY and SVGAGI. The CDR3 loop spans 14 amino acids. Trimming removed 7 bases at V and 8 bases at J, with 20 bases between. This chain's CDR3 is CASTDPWRLEGYTF. CDR3 DNA sequence: TGTGCCAGCACTGACCCTTGGCGCCTAGAAGGCTACACCTTC.

Comment on this clone: Relative to the germline gene, one junction end is altered; a read error may explain this. The chain couples TRBV7-9 to TRBJ2-7; 10 bases are a match to TRBD2. This CDR3 is 12 amino acids long. Germline V gene data show CDR1 as SEHNR and CDR2 as FQNEAQ (reference sequence). The CDR3 DNA sequence: TGTGCCAGCAGCTTAAGCGGGGGGGCGATGGACTTC. This gives the protein CASSLSGGAMDF.